This T cell receptor beta chain derives from a study of T-cell reconstitution after alpha-beta-depleted transplantation in children. By share of the sample, this clonotype is medium-sized. The antigen is undetermined. Whole-study results and caveats: Approximately two months post-transplant, alpha-beta T cells reportedly originated from several hundred expanded graft clones.

It was with unique molecular identifiers that the TCRbeta library was prepared. TCRdb analysed the PCR reads with MiXCR anew, one entry per CDR3 protein. The data contain a few thousand distinct CDR3 sequences, 7.3% of them singletons. CDR3 length: 15 amino acids. The J segment lost 6 bases and the V segment lost 1 base, leaving 5 bases of the junction unmatched. This sequence was found in a boy younger than two who had a stem cell transplant for SCID, so the T cells may come from the graft donor. V gene TRBV12-3 or TRBV12-4 combines with J gene TRBJ2-1; TRBD2 aligns across 8 bases. The sample in question was PBMCs, mostly from graft donor cells, obtained 60 days after TCRalphabeta/CD19-depleted stem cell transplant. The CDR3: CASSLGLARRNEQFF. CDR3 in DNA: TGTGCCAGCAGTTTAGGACTAGCGAGGCGCAATGAGCAGTTCTTC.